This T cell receptor beta chain was sequenced for a study of long-term antiretroviral therapy in people with HIV. Investigators performed immunoSEQ version v3.0 at survey level. The protocol was immunoSEQ multiplex PCR, while the TCRdb copy is restricted to in-frame clones and leaves out a portion. The table shows approximately 20,000 clones, with 70% to 85% occurring only once. The origin of this receptor is a man between 18 and 29 years old with HIV. The sample was unsorted PBMCs, taken 0.5 years after starting antiretroviral therapy.

CDR3 sequence reads: CASKGGGRETQYF. Written as DNA, the CDR3 is TGTGCCAGCAAGGGGGGGGGTAGGGAGACCCAGTACTTC. J is TRBJ2-5 and V is TRBV28; TRBD2 might be the D (7 bases). This CDR3 comprises 13 residues. V lost 7 bases and J 5 bases, leaving 14 bases between the germline ends. Per the germline V gene, CDR1 is MDHEN and CDR2 is SYDVKM.